One sample yielded the 21 T cell receptor beta chains listed below, sequenced in a study of technical replicates of blood from several donors. Clones were read by immunoSEQ multiplex PCR, and TCRdb kept only the in-frame ones, dropping some. Of 81,000 or so clones listed, just over 95% were seen once; the top ten hold under 0.2%. Sequencing was performed on T cells isolated from PBMCs. These receptors were taken from a human donor in good health.

This chain uses TRBV18 with TRBJ2-3; D is perhaps TRBD2 (6 bases). There are 15 residues in the CDR3. Trimming left V 3 bases short and J 2 bases short, with 12 bases between. Germline CDR1 KGHSH, CDR2 LQKENI. In DNA form, the CDR3 reads TGTGCCAGCTCACCTGGGGCGGGGTACACAGATACGCAGTATTTT. Its protein is CASSPGAGYTDTQYF.

The V call is TRBV2, the J call TRBJ2-5, with D tentatively TRBD1 (7 bases). Trimming cost V 9 bases and J 4 bases, with 21 bases left between them. This CDR3 has 15 amino acids. CDR1 and CDR2 (germline): SNHLY, FYNNEI. The chain's CDR3 is CARGTAKNGGETQYF. Here the CDR3 DNA reads TGTGCCAGGGGGACAGCCAAAAACGGGGGAGAGACCCAGTACTTC.

The CDR3 loop is CASSADPGQGSYEQYF. The CDR3 nucleotides read TGCGCCAGCAGTGCGGACCCGGGACAGGGGTCCTACGAGCAGTACTTC. V is TRBV10-2 and J is TRBJ2-7; TRBD1 matches 10 bases. Trimming removed 4 bases from V and 1 base from J; junction bases left unmatched: 7. This CDR3 has 16 residues. Germline CDR1 is WSHSY and CDR2 is SAAADI.

V usage is TRBV5-1 and J usage is TRBJ1-6; TRBD1 might be the D (6 bases). The CDR3 extends over 15 amino acids. V gave up 0 bases and J gave up 6 bases, with 10 bases separating them. CDR1 is SGHRS, CDR2 YFSETQ, per germline. The CDR3 DNA reads as TGCGCCAGCAGCTTGGAGACAGGAATTAATTCACCCCTCCACTTT. This sequence encodes CASSLETGINSPLHF. The variable domain in full, with the rest retrieved from reference TRBV5-1 and TRBJ1-6, is KAGVTQTPRYLIKTRGQQVTLSCSPISGHRSVSWYQQTPGQGLQFLFEYFSETQRNKGNFPGRFSGRQFSNSRSEMNVSTLELGDSALYLCASSLETGINSPLHFGNGTRLTVT.

The genes are TRBV5-4 and TRBJ2-1; D is unclear. V was clipped by 1 base and J by 3 bases, with 8 bases between them. The germline CDR1 and CDR2 sequences are SGHNT and YYREEE (reference sequence). The CDR3 has 14 residues. CDR3 DNA sequence: TGTGCCAGCAGCTTGTCAGCTAGCTACAATGAGCAGTTCTTC. Translated, it gives CASSLSASYNEQFF.

The chain carries TRBV7-8 and TRBJ1-5, with D perhaps TRBD1 (6 bases). Trimming stripped 4 bases from V and 6 bases from J, with 16 bases between. Per germline, CDR1 SGHVS and CDR2 FQNEAQ. The CDR3 consists of 15 residues. The CDR3 spells CASSSLSGEGQPQHF. The CDR3 DNA follows: TGTGCCAGCAGCTCACTCTCAGGGGAGGGTCAGCCCCAGCATTTT.

This clone was seen a single time. The chain couples TRBV2 to TRBJ1-5, with 8 bases fitting TRBD1. The CDR3 totals 15 residues. Germline V gene data show CDR1 as SNHLY and CDR2 as FYNNEI. The ends lost 7 bases at V and 6 bases at J; junction bases unmatched: 11. CDR3: CASKVESGGGQPQHF. CDR3 nucleotides: TGTGCCAGCAAAGTTGAGTCAGGGGGCGGTCAGCCCCAGCATTTT.

The J gene is TRBJ2-2, the V gene TRBV27; 7 bases line up with TRBD1. The CDR3 is 19 residues long. Germline V gene lookup returns CDR1 MNHEY and CDR2 SMNVEV (reference sequence). J lost 2 bases, V lost 2 bases, and 14 bases had no gene match. CDR3 sequence reads: CASSLQFVGDSYNTGELFF. The CDR3 region has the DNA TGTGCCAGCAGTTTACAGTTCGTGGGGGACAGCTATAACACCGGGGAGCTGTTTTTT.

This chain links TRBV7-9 with TRBJ2-6; tentative D call: TRBD1 (5 bases). This CDR3 has 17 residues. Per the germline V gene, CDR1 is SEHNR and CDR2 is FQNEAQ (reference sequence). V was clipped by 4 bases and J by 4 bases, with 17 bases between them. CDR3 DNA: TGTGCCAGCAGCTACCGACAGCCGCTAGAAGGGGCCAACGTCCTGACTTTC. Its protein is CASSYRQPLEGANVLTF.

This sequence joins TRBV7-6 and TRBJ2-7; TRBD1 might be the D (5 bases). V lost 2 bases and J 2 bases, leaving 13 bases between the germline ends. Germline V lookup: CDR1 SGHVS, CDR2 FNYEAQ. The CDR3 is made up of 15 amino acids. CDR3 nucleotide sequence: TGTGCCAGCAGCTTATACCAGGGCAACGCCTACGAGCAGTACTTC. Translated: CASSLYQGNAYEQYF.

The CDR3 nucleotides are TGTGCCAGCAGCTTAAGATGGGAGATGAATCAGCCCCAGCATTTT. Translation gives CASSLRWEMNQPQHF. The genes are TRBV5-6 and TRBJ1-5; no clear D. This CDR3 contains 15 residues. Germline CDR1 and CDR2: SGHDT and YYEEEE. Trimming cost V 2 bases and J 4 bases, with 13 bases left between them.

This rearrangement joins TRBV6-1 to TRBJ2-7; 7 nucleotides line up with TRBD1. V dropped 10 bases and J dropped 2; count of bases not matched to a gene: 5. This CDR3 is built from 12 residues. Germline CDR1 MNHNS, CDR2 SASEGT. The CDR3 sequence: CATGTETYEQYF. The CDR3 bases are TGTGCCACCGGGACAGAAACCTACGAGCAGTACTTC.

The CDR3 sequence: CASSIGQQETQYF. The CDR3 region has the DNA TGTGCCAGTAGTATCGGTCAACAAGAGACCCAGTACTTC. V usage is TRBV19 and J usage is TRBJ2-5; D gene unclear. Trimming removed 3 bases at V and 2 bases at J, with 7 bases between. This CDR3 has 13 residues. The V gene's germline CDR1 is LNHDA and CDR2 SQIVND (reference sequence).

The chain joins TRBV7-9 to TRBJ1-1; 9 positions agree with TRBD1. V trimming: 2 bases; J trimming: 1 base; junction bases outside the gene matches: 2. CDR1 is SEHNR, CDR2 FQNEAQ, per germline (reference sequence). The CDR3 runs to 15 residues. CDR3 loop: CASSLTGQGNTEAFF. The DNA of the CDR3 is TGTGCCAGCAGCTTAACGGGACAGGGGAACACTGAAGCTTTCTTT. Complete variable domain (other parts from reference TRBV7-9 and TRBJ1-1): DTGVSQNPRHKITKRGQNVTFRCDPISEHNRLYWYRQTLGQGPEFLTYFQNEAQLEKSRLLSDRFSAERPKGSFSTLEIQRTEQGDSAMYLCASSLTGQGNTEAFFGQGTRLTVV.

The chain couples TRBV27 to TRBJ2-6, with D hard to call. Looked up from germline, CDR1 is MNHEY and CDR2 is SMNVEV (reference sequence). The CDR3 loop spans 15 amino acids. V dropped 4 bases and J dropped 0 bases, with 7 bases sitting between them. The CDR3, as DNA: TGTGCCAGCAGTTCTAGATCCTCTGGGGCCAACGTCCTGACTTTC. Translation: CASSSRSSGANVLTF.

In its sample, this clone was seen once. The chain recombines TRBV21-1 with TRBJ2-5; the table assigns TRBD1, which was not confirmed against the DNA. TRBV21-1 is termed a pseudogene. This CDR3 contains 14 residues. CDR3 residues: CASSGQGRRETQYF. CDR3 coding DNA: TGTGCCAGCAGCGGACAGGGGAGACGCGAGACCCAGTACTTC.

V and J are TRBV19 and TRBJ2-2; D is undetermined. Looked up from germline, CDR1 is LNHDA and CDR2 is SQIVND (reference sequence). There are 13 residues in the CDR3. With 1 base removed from V and 4 bases from J, the gap between germline ends came to 4 bases. The CDR3 protein is CASSIAGTGELFF. The CDR3 DNA sequence: TGTGCCAGTAGTATAGCCGGCACCGGGGAGCTGTTTTTT.

This chain joins TRBV6-1 and TRBJ1-3; perhaps TRBD1 as D (5 bases). CDR3 length equals 15 residues. Between the trimmed V and J ends, which lost 4 bases and 8 bases, there was a span of 18 bases. Germline lookup yields CDR1 MNHNS and CDR2 SASEGT. The CDR3 nucleotides read TGTGCCAGCAGTGTGCCCGACGGGGGGGGTGACACCATATATTTT. It codes for CASSVPDGGGDTIYF.

The chain has TRBV2 and TRBJ2-2; TRBD1 agrees at 8 bases. The CDR3 has 15 amino acids. V trimming: 7 bases; J trimming: 4 bases; junction bases outside the gene matches: 8. Per germline, CDR1 SNHLY and CDR2 FYNNEI. The CDR3 DNA reads as TGTGCCAGCACGGGTACAGGGGGAGGCACCGGGGAGCTGTTTTTT. Encoded protein: CASTGTGGGTGELFF.

V is TRBV4-1 and J is TRBJ2-1, with 13 bases lining up with TRBD2. Per germline, CDR1 MGHRA and CDR2 YSYEKL. The CDR3 is 16 residues long. V trimming: 4 bases; J trimming: 2 bases; junction bases outside the gene matches: 2. CDR3 nucleotide sequence: TGCGCCAGCAGCCCTACTAGCGGGGGGGCCTACAATGAGCAGTTCTTC. Translated: CASSPTSGGAYNEQFF.

This clone came up once. The V gene is TRBV4-1, the J gene TRBJ2-3; TRBD2 is a possible D gene (5 bases). CDR1 is MGHRA and CDR2 is YSYEKL in the germline V gene. Deletions cut 1 base from V and 14 bases from J, with 19 bases between. The CDR3 is 14 amino acids. CDR3 in DNA: TGCGCCAGCAGCCAAGTTCTTCAGGCGGGTGGAGGGTATTTT. This sequence encodes CASSQVLQAGGGYF.